Included here is one T cell receptor (beta chain) sequence, with context. The repertoire was sequenced with immunoSEQ multiplex PCR; TCRdb's copy has only in-frame clones and lacks some. The sample lists 250,000 or so clones, 90% occurring once. This entry is derived from a study of blood T cell repertoires in COVID-19. Turning to the study itself: Sample material is recorded as cDNA or gDNA derived from T cells, B-cell-depleted T cells, or PBMCs.

J lost 4 bases, V lost 3 bases, and 17 bases had no gene match. In germline, CDR1 is DFQATT, CDR2 SNEGSKA (reference sequence). The CDR3 length is 17 residues. The Seattle patients joined while their infection was active and were tracked longitudinally afterward. The sequencing input was peripheral blood. This clonotype originated in a man aged 25 to 40 with COVID-19, enrolled during active disease. The gene calls are TRBV20-1 and TRBJ1-2; 7 bases fit TRBD1. The CDR3 nucleotides are TGCAGTGCTAGTGAGGGGGCGGCGTATGGTTTTGGCTATGGCTACACCTTC. It codes for CSASEGAAYGFGYGYTF.